This T cell receptor (beta chain) was identified during a study of CD8+ T cells in alopecia areata. Treatment reported: oral pan-JAK inhibitor, 5-10 mg twice daily. The CDR3 is 16 amino acids. Trimming pared 4 bases from V and 0 bases from J, leaving 17 bases between. Germline CDR1 and CDR2: GTSNPN and SVGIG (reference sequence). Whole-study findings and limits: Among the top 100, expanded CD8+ clones were significantly decreased by tofacitinib, as was scalp clonality.

TCR sequencing used cDNA made by reverse transcription of extracted RNA. Measured with immunoSEQ multiplex PCR; TCRdb has only the in-frame clones, and not every one. The table lists about 190,000 clones, roughly 60% of them singletons. As for this clone: Its target is unknown.

The chain recombines TRBV30 with TRBJ2-3; D possibly corresponds to TRBD2 (6 bases). This specimen consisted of CD4+ T cells sorted from blood, obtained at week 24, from a patient treated with tofacitinib. This receptor was obtained from a human donor with alopecia areata. The CDR3 region is CAWKRHGGPSTDTQYF. CDR3 in DNA: TGTGCCTGGAAAAGGCACGGGGGACCTAGCACAGATACGCAGTATTTT. Looking up the rest from reference TRBV30 and TRBJ2-3 gives the full variable domain: SQTIHQWPATLVQPVGSPLSLECTVEGTSNPNLYWYRQAAGRGLQLLFYSVGIGQISSEVPQNLSASRPQDRQFILSSKKLLLSDSGFYLCAWKRHGGPSTDTQYFGPGTRLTVL.